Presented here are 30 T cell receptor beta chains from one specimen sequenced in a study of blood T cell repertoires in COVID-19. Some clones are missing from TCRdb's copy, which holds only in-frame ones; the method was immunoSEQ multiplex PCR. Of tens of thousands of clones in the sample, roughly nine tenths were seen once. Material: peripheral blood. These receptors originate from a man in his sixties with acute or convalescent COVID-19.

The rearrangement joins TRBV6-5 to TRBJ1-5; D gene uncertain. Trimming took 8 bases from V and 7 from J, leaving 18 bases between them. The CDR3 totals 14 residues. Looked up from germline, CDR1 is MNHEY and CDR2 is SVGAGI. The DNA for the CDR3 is TGTGCCAGCGCCGACCGATTTAGCCGCCAGCCCCAGCATTTT. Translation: CASADRFSRQPQHF.

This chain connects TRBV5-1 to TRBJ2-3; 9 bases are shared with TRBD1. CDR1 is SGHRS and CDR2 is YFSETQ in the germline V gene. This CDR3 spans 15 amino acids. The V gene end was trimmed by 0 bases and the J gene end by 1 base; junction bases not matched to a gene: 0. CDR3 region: CASSLGDRGTDTQYF. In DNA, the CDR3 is TGCGCCAGCAGCTTGGGGGACAGGGGCACAGATACGCAGTATTTT.

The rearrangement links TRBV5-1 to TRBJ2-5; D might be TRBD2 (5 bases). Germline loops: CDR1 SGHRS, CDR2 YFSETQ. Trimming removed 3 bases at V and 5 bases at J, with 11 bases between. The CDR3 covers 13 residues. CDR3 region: CASSSPTMETQYF. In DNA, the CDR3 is TGCGCCAGCAGCTCCCCGACTATGGAGACCCAGTACTTC.

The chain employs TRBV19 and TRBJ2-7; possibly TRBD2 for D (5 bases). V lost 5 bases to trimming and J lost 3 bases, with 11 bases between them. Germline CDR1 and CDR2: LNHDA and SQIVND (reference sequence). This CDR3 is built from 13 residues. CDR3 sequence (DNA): TGTGCCAGTAGTTTTCCCGGGATCTACGAGCAGTACTTC. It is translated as CASSFPGIYEQYF.

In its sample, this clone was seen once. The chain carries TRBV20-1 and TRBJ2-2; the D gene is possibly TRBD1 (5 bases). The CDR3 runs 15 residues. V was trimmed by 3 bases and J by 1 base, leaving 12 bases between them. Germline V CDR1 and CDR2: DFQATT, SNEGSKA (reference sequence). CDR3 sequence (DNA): TGCAGTGCTAGTCCAGGACACCAGAACACCGGGGAGCTGTTTTTT. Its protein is CSASPGHQNTGELFF.

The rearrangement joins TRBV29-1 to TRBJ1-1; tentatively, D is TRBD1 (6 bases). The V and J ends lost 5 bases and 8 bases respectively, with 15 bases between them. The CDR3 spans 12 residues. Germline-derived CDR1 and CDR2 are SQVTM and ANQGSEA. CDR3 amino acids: CSVRREDREAFF. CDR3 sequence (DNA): TGCAGCGTTCGAAGAGAGGACAGAGAAGCTTTCTTT. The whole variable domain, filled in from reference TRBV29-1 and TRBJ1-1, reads SAVISQKPSRDICQRGTSLTIQCQVDSQVTMMFWYRQQPGQSLTLIATANQGSEATYESGFVIDKFPISRPNLTFSTLTVSNMSPEDSSIYLCSVRREDREAFFGQGTRLTVV.

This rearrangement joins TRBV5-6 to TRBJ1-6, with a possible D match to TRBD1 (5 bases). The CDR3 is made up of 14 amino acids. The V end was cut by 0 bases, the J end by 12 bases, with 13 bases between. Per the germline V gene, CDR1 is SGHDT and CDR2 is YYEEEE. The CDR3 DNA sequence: TGTGCCAGCAGCTTGGATGTGGGTCAGGGACCCCTCCACTTT. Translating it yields CASSLDVGQGPLHF.

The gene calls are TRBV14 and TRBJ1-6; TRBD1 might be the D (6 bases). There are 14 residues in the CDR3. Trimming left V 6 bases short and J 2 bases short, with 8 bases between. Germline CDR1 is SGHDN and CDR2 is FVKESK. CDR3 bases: TGTGCCAGCAGTTACAGGGCCTATAATTCACCCCTCCACTTT. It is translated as CASSYRAYNSPLHF. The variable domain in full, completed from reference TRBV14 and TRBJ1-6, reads EAGVTQFPSHSVIEKGQTVTLRCDPISGHDNLYWYRRVMGKEIKFLLHFVKESKQDESGMPNNRFLAERTGGTYSTLKVQPAELEDSGVYFCASSYRAYNSPLHFGNGTRLTVT.

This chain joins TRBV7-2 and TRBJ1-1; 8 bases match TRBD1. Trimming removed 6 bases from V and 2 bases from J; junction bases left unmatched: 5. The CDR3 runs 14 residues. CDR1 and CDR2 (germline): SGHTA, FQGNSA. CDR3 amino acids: CASRGDRTNTEAFF. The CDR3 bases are TGTGCCAGCAGAGGGGACAGGACAAACACTGAAGCTTTCTTT.

CDR3 loop: CASSFAGQGMGYTF. CDR3 coding DNA: TGTGCCAGCAGTTTCGCGGGACAGGGGATGGGCTACACCTTC. This chain connects TRBV27 to TRBJ1-2, with 10 bases aligning to TRBD1. This CDR3 is built from 14 residues. From germline, CDR1 is MNHEY and CDR2 SMNVEV (reference sequence). V was clipped by 3 bases and J by 8 bases; unmatched bases: 6.

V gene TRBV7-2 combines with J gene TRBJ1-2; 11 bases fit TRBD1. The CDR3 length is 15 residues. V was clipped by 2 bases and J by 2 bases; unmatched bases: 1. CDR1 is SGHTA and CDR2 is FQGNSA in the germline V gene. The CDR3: CASSLWTGGNYGYTF. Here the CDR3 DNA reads TGTGCCAGCAGCTTATGGACAGGGGGCAACTATGGCTACACCTTC.

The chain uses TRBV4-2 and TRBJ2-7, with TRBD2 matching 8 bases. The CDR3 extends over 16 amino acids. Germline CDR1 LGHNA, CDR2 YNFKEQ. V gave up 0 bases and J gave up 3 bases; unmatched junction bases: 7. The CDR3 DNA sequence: TGTGCCAGCAGCCAAGATCTTTGGCTAGCGGGCTACGAGCAGTACTTC. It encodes CASSQDLWLAGYEQYF.

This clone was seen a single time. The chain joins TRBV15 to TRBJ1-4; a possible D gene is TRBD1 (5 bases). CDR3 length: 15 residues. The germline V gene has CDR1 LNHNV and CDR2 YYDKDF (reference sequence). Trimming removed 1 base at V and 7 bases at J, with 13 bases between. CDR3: CATSRVRGYGEKLFF. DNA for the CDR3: TGTGCCACCAGCAGAGTAAGGGGCTATGGTGAAAAACTGTTTTTT.

Written as DNA, the CDR3 is TGTGCCACCAGGCGGTTCTCTGGAAACACCATATATTTT. Protein product: CATRRFSGNTIYF. This chain uses TRBV15 with TRBJ1-3; D remains ambiguous. CDR1 and CDR2 (germline): LNHNV, YYDKDF (reference sequence). The CDR3 contains 13 residues. Trimming took off 6 bases at V and 0 bases at J, with 6 bases between the two ends.

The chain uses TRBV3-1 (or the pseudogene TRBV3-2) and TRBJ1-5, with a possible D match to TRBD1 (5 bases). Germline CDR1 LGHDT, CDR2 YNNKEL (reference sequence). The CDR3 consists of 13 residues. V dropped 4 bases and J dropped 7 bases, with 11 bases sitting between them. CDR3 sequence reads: CASSLRGDQPQHF. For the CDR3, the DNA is TGTGCCAGCAGCCTTCGGGGGGACCAGCCCCAGCATTTT.

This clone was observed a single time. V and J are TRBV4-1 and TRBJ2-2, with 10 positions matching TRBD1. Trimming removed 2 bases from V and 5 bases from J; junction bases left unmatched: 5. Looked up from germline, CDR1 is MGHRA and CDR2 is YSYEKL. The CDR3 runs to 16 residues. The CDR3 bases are TGCGCCAGCAGCCAATGGGACAGGGGTGGAACCGGGGAGCTGTTTTTT. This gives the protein CASSQWDRGGTGELFF.

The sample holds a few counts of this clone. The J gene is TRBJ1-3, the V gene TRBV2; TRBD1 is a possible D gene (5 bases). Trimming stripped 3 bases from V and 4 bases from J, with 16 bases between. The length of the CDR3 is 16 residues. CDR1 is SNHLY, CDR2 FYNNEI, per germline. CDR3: CASSDGARVTGNTIYF. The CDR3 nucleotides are TGTGCCAGCAGTGACGGCGCCAGGGTGACGGGAAACACCATATATTTT.

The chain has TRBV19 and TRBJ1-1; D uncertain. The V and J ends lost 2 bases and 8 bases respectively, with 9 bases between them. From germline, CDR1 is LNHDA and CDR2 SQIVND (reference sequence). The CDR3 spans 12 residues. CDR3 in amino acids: CASSIPEAEAFF. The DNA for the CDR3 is TGTGCCAGTAGTATACCTGAGGCCGAAGCTTTCTTT.

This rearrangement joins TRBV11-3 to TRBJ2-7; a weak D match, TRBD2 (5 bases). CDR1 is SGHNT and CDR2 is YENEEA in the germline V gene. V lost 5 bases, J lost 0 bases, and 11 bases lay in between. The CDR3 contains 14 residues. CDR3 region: CASSRRGASYEQYF. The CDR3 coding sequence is TGTGCCAGCAGCCGTCGGGGAGCCTCCTACGAGCAGTACTTC.

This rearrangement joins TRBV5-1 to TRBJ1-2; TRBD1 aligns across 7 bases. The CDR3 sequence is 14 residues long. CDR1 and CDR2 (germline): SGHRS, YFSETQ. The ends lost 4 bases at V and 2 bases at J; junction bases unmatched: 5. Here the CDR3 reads CASSPEQGNYGYTF. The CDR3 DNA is TGCGCCAGCAGCCCCGAACAGGGGAACTATGGCTACACCTTC.

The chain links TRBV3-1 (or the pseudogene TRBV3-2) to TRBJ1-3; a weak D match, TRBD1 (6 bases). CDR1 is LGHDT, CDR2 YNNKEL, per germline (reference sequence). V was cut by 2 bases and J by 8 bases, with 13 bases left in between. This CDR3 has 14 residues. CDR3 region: CASSQSRTAHTIYF. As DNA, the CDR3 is TGTGCCAGCAGCCAATCGAGGACAGCTCACACCATATATTTT.

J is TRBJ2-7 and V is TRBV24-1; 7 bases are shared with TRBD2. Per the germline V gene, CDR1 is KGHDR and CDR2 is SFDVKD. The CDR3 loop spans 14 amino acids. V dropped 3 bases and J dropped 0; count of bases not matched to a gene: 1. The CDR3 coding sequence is TGTGCCACCAGTGATAGCGGGGTCTCCTACGAGCAGTACTTC. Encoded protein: CATSDSGVSYEQYF.

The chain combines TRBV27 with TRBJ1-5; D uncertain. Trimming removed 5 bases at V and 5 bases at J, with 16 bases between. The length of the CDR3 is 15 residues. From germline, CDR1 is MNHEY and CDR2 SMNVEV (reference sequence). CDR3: CASSSSSGDYQPQHF. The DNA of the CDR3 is TGTGCCAGCAGTAGCTCCTCCGGGGATTATCAGCCCCAGCATTTT.

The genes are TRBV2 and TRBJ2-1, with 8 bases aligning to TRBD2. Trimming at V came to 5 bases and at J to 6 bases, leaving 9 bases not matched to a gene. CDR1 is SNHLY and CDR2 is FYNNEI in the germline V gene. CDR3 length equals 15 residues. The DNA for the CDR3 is TGTGCCAGCAGTTCACGGCGGGGGGTCTCCAATGAGCAGTTCTTC. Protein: CASSSRRGVSNEQFF.

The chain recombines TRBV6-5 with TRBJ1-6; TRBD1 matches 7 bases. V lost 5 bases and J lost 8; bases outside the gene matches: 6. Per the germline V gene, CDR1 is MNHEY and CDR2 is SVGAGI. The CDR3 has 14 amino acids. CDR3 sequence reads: CASSRQGGYSPLHF. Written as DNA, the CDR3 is TGTGCCAGCAGTCGACAGGGTGGGTATTCACCCCTCCACTTT.

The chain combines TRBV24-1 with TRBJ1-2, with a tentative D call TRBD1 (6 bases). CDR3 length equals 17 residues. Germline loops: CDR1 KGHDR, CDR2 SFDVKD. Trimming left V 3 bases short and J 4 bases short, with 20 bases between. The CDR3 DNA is TGTGCCACCAGTGATCCTGGAAACAGGGACGATCGCTATGGCTACACCTTC. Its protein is CATSDPGNRDDRYGYTF.

The chain's CDR3 is CASSLLSQETQYF. The CDR3 DNA reads as TGTGCCAGCAGCTTACTCTCTCAAGAGACCCAGTACTTC. The rearrangement joins TRBV7-3 to TRBJ2-5; D unclear. CDR1 is SGHTA and CDR2 is FQGTGA in the germline V gene. The CDR3 is made up of 13 amino acids. V was pared by 2 bases and J by 2 bases, with 6 bases between. The entire variable domain, with the rest obtained from reference TRBV7-3 and TRBJ2-5, is as follows: GAGVSQTPSNKVTEKGKYVELRCDPISGHTALYWYRQSLGQGPEFLIYFQGTGAADDSGLPNDRFFAVRPEGSVSTLKIQRTERGDSAVYLCASSLLSQETQYFGPGTRLLVL.

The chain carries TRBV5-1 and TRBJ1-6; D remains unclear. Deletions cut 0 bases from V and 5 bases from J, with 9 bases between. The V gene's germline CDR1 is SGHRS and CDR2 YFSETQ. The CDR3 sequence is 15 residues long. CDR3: CASSLGGSDNSPLHF. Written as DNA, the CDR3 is TGCGCCAGCAGCTTGGGTGGCAGCGATAATTCACCCCTCCACTTT.

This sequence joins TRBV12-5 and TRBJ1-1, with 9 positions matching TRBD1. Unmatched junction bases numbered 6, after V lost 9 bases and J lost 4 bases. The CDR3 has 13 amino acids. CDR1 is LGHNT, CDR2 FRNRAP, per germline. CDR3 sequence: CASSGQGPTEAFF. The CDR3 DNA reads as TGTGCTAGCTCGGGACAGGGTCCCACTGAAGCTTTCTTT.

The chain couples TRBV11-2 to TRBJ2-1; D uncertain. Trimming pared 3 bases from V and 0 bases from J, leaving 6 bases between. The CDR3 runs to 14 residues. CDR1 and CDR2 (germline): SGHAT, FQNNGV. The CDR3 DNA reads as TGTGCCAGCAGCTTCTCGAGCTCCTACAATGAGCAGTTCTTC. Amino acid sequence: CASSFSSSYNEQFF.